This T cell receptor beta chain derives from a study of CD8 T cells in Susac syndrome. Study outcomes and limitations: CD4+ T cell repertoires in Susac syndrome exhibited no evidence of clonal expansion.

The study sequenced TCR beta in blood CD8+ and CD4+ T cells. Negative isolation was used for CD8+ and CD4+ T cells, and FACS enrichment was applied to TEMRA cells. When the RNA was reverse transcribed, random hexamers were used with an input of about 0.45 to 1 ug. MiXCR, run by TCRdb on the immunoSEQ multiplex PCR reads, gives a single entry per CDR3 protein. The repertoire holds more than 200,000 distinct CDR3 sequences, with around 93% as singletons. Comments on this clonotype: Its specificity is not known.

The CDR3 has 13 amino acids. Germline CDR1 and CDR2: DFQATT and SNEGSKA (reference sequence). J gave up 9 bases and V 2 bases, and 3 bases lay outside the gene matches. Sequenced material: CD4+ T cells from PBMCs. V and J are TRBV20-1 and TRBJ2-4, with 11 bases identical to TRBD2. The sequence derives from a human donor with Susac syndrome. In DNA, the CDR3 is TGCAGTGCTAGACCGGGACTAGCGGTCATTCAGTACTTC. Residues: CSARPGLAVIQYF.